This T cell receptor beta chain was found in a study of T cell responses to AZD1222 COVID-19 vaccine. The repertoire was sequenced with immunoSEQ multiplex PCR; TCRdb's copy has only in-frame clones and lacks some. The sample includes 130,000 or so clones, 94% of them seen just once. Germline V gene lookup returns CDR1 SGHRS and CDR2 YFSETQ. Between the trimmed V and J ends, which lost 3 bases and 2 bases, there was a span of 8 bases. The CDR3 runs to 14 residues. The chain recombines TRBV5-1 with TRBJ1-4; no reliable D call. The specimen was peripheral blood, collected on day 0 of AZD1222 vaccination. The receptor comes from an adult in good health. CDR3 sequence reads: CASSWSGTNEKLFF. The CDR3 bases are TGCGCCAGCAGCTGGTCTGGGACTAATGAAAAACTGTTTTTT. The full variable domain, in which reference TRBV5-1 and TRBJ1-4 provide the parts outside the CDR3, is KAGVTQTPRYLIKTRGQQVTLSCSPISGHRSVSWYQQTPGQGLQFLFEYFSETQRNKGNFPGRFSGRQFSNSRSEMNVSTLELGDSALYLCASSWSGTNEKLFFGSGTQLSVL.